The source of this T cell receptor (beta chain) is a study of T-cell reconstitution after alpha-beta-depleted transplantation in children. Using unique molecular identifiers, the investigators prepared the TCRbeta library. In TCRdb, the PCR reads were re-called with MiXCR into one record per CDR3 protein. Seen here are 130,000 to 150,000 distinct CDR3 sequences, around 10% observed once, and the top ten hold 18%. The sample in question was PBMCs, mostly from graft donor cells, obtained 180 days after TCRalphabeta/CD19-depleted stem cell transplant. The origin of this receptor is a female patient aged 2-15 years who had a stem cell transplant for congenital amegakaryocytic thrombocytopenia, so the T cells may come from the graft donor.

CDR3: CSARSGQNTDTQYF. Here the CDR3 DNA reads TGCAGTGCTAGATCGGGTCAGAACACAGATACGCAGTATTTT. The chain has TRBV20-1 and TRBJ2-3; unclear D gene. The germline gives CDR1 DFQATT, CDR2 SNEGSKA (reference sequence). Trimming removed 2 bases from V and 2 bases from J, with 11 bases in between. CDR3 length: 14 amino acids.